These 10 T cell receptor beta chains share one sample of origin, sequenced in a study of blood T cell repertoires in COVID-19. Repertoires were generated with immunoSEQ multiplex PCR, while TCRdb's copy carries only in-frame clones and drops some. Of more than 60,000 clones in the sample, around 80% were seen once. Sequenced sample: peripheral blood. The receptor source for this set is a man in his sixties with acute or convalescent COVID-19.

The chain combines TRBV4-1 with TRBJ2-1; TRBD2 agrees at 10 bases. V trimming: 1 base; J trimming: 7 bases; junction bases outside the gene matches: 10. The CDR3 totals 17 residues. Germline CDR1 reads MGHRA; CDR2 reads YSYEKL. This CDR3 reads CASSQVLAGVTWNEQFF. The DNA for the CDR3 is TGCGCCAGCAGCCAAGTTCTAGCGGGAGTGACTTGGAATGAGCAGTTCTTC.

V gene TRBV24-1 combines with J gene TRBJ2-1; no definite D call. V was cut by 5 bases and J by 3 bases, with 13 bases left in between. CDR3 length: 15 residues. Germline V gene sequence: CDR1 KGHDR, CDR2 SFDVKD. CDR3 coding DNA: TGTGCCACCAGTGCAAGCAACCGAATCTACAATGAGCAGTTCTTC. This encodes CATSASNRIYNEQFF.

This chain joins TRBV7-9 and TRBJ2-1, with TRBD2 as a possible D gene (6 bases). The CDR3 spans 15 residues. The V end was cut by 4 bases, the J end by 0 bases, with 10 bases between. Per germline, CDR1 SEHNR and CDR2 FQNEAQ (reference sequence). CDR3 nucleotide sequence: TGTGCCAGCAGCTCACGGGGGAGCTCCTACAATGAGCAGTTCTTC. Its translation is CASSSRGSSYNEQFF.

The chain uses TRBV6-4 and TRBJ1-2; 11 positions match TRBD1. The CDR3 is 13 residues long. V gave up 4 bases and J gave up 8 bases; unmatched junction bases: 3. Germline lookup yields CDR1 MRHNA and CDR2 SNTAGT. Written as DNA, the CDR3 is TGTGCCAGCAGTGGGACAGGGGGCCTGGGCTACACCTTC. This codes for CASSGTGGLGYTF.

The chain employs TRBV4-2 and TRBJ2-2, with D maybe TRBD2 (5 bases). The CDR3 consists of 16 residues. V was pared by 0 bases and J by 1 base, with 9 bases between. The germline CDR1 and CDR2 sequences are LGHNA and YNFKEQ. The chain's CDR3 is CASSQELGGNTGELFF. The CDR3 DNA sequence: TGTGCCAGCAGCCAAGAGCTCGGAGGGAACACCGGGGAGCTGTTTTTT.

The gene calls are TRBV28 and TRBJ1-1; D may be TRBD1 (5 bases). Per the germline V gene, CDR1 is MDHEN and CDR2 is SYDVKM. Between the trimmed V and J ends, which lost 7 bases and 1 base, there was a span of 19 bases. The CDR3 consists of 16 residues. In DNA, the CDR3 is TGTGCCAGCACTCCATCTCCAGGGAGGGGGAACACTGAAGCTTTCTTT. It encodes CASTPSPGRGNTEAFF.

The genes are TRBV12-3 or TRBV12-4 and TRBJ1-1; 7 bases match TRBD1. CDR3 length: 13 residues. V shed 7 bases and J 7 bases; nucleotides not matched to a gene: 9. The CDR3 DNA follows: TGTGCCAGCACCTTGAGGGGGCTAGGTGAAGCTTTCTTT. Protein sequence: CASTLRGLGEAFF.

The V and J genes are TRBV6-5 and TRBJ2-5, with D perhaps matching TRBD2 (5 bases). Trimming stripped 6 bases from V and 7 bases from J, with 15 bases between. Looked up from germline, CDR1 is MNHEY and CDR2 is SVGAGI. The CDR3 extends over 13 amino acids. The chain's CDR3 is CASRPSGPGTQYF. The CDR3 DNA sequence: TGTGCCAGCAGGCCAAGCGGTCCCGGGACCCAGTACTTC.

The chain has TRBV30 and TRBJ1-4; a weak D match, TRBD1 (5 bases). The CDR3 is made up of 14 amino acids. The germline CDR1 and CDR2 sequences are GTSNPN and SVGIG (reference sequence). V dropped 4 bases and J dropped 14 bases, with 23 bases sitting between them. CDR3 bases: TGTGCCTGGAACGATGGCCCGGGGGGGGATTACCTGTTTTTT. This encodes CAWNDGPGGDYLFF.

The chain uses TRBV27 and TRBJ2-3, with 11 bases that match TRBD2. The CDR3 sequence is 15 residues long. With 10 bases clipped from V and 3 bases from J, the junction kept 9 bases outside the gene matches. Germline CDR1 reads MNHEY; CDR2 reads SMNVEV (reference sequence). CDR3 DNA: TGTGCCACCCGAACCGGGACTAGCGGTACAGATACGCAGTATTTT. Its protein is CATRTGTSGTDTQYF.